The 8 T cell receptor beta chains reported below all come from one sample, sequenced in a study of cytomegalovirus exposure and HLA in healthy donors. PCR primers comprised 60 Vbeta and 13 Jbeta primers. Clones were read by immunoSEQ multiplex PCR, and TCRdb kept only the in-frame ones, dropping some. The sample carries some 100,000 clones, roughly three quarters recorded once. The sequencing sample was made of PBMCs. These TCRs come from a woman aged 50 to 60 in good health and CMV-seropositive.

This rearrangement joins TRBV6-4 to TRBJ2-2, with 8 bases lining up with TRBD1. The CDR3 extends over 14 amino acids. The germline V gene encodes CDR1 MRHNA and CDR2 SNTAGT. V lost 5 bases and J lost 3; bases outside the gene matches: 2. The CDR3 DNA reads as TGTGCCAGCAGTTCGGGACAGGACACCGGGGAGCTGTTTTTT. It is translated as CASSSGQDTGELFF.

The chain carries TRBV9 and TRBJ2-1; 8 bases are a match to TRBD1. V shed 3 bases, J shed 9 bases, and the junction held 8 bases outside the gene matches. This CDR3 contains 14 residues. The V gene's germline CDR1 is SGDLS and CDR2 YYNGEE. The DNA of the CDR3 is TGTGCCAGCAGCGCCAGGACAGGGTTTAGTGAGCAGTTCTTC. Its protein is CASSARTGFSEQFF.

This chain uses TRBV19 with TRBJ1-4, with a possible D match to TRBD1 (6 bases). The CDR3 is made up of 16 amino acids. Germline CDR1 and CDR2: LNHDA and SQIVND (reference sequence). Deletions cut 3 bases from V and 7 bases from J, with 18 bases between. CDR3 loop: CASSIPGERVGEKLFF. The CDR3 DNA is TGTGCCAGTAGTATCCCAGGGGAAAGAGTCGGTGAAAAACTGTTTTTT.

This clone was picked up a small number of times. The genes are TRBV6-6 and TRBJ2-7, with D perhaps TRBD2 (6 bases). V was cut by 5 bases and J by 0 bases, with 17 bases left in between. Germline CDR1 is MNHNY and CDR2 is SVGAGI (reference sequence). CDR3 length: 16 residues. This CDR3 reads CASSPPLAGSSYEQYF. The CDR3, as DNA: TGTGCCAGCAGTCCACCACTGGCGGGAAGCTCCTACGAGCAGTACTTC.

This clone was recorded a few times. V is TRBV10-1 and J is TRBJ2-7; 8 nucleotides agree with TRBD1. The V gene's germline CDR1 is WNHNN and CDR2 SYGVQD (reference sequence). V shed 1 base and J 0 bases; nucleotides not matched to a gene: 2. The CDR3 totals 15 residues. The DNA for the CDR3 is TGCGCCAGCAGTGAGTGGACAGGGCCCTCCTACGAGCAGTACTTC. Its protein product is CASSEWTGPSYEQYF.

Written as DNA, the CDR3 is TGTGCCAGCAGCTTACCTCCCCTAGCGCCTCGCACAGATACGCAGTATTTT. It translates to CASSLPPLAPRTDTQYF. The rearrangement uses TRBV7-6 and TRBJ2-3; possibly TRBD2 for D (6 bases). Per the germline V gene, CDR1 is SGHVS and CDR2 is FNYEAQ. Trimming shortened V by 2 bases and J by 1 base, and 16 bases separated the two germline ends. CDR3 length: 17 amino acids.

The sample holds a few counts of this clone. This sequence joins TRBV6-5 and TRBJ2-7, with TRBD2 identical over 8 bases. The CDR3 has 15 residues. Unmatched junction bases numbered 10, after V lost 5 bases and J lost 4 bases. Germline lookup yields CDR1 MNHEY and CDR2 SVGAGI. As DNA, the CDR3 is TGTGCCAGCAGTCCGAACGAGACTAGCGCATACGAGCAGTACTTC. It translates to CASSPNETSAYEQYF.

The table lists this clone with a few counts. The J gene is TRBJ1-2, the V gene TRBV10-3; TRBD1 matches at 9 bases. The germline gives CDR1 ENHRY, CDR2 SYGVKD. Trimming took 10 bases from V and 3 from J; bases not matched to a gene: 6. The CDR3 sequence is 13 residues long. The DNA for the CDR3 is TGTGCCACCAGGACAGGGGAGGACTATGGCTACACCTTC. Encoded protein: CATRTGEDYGYTF.